Following are 24 T cell receptor beta chains from one sample sequenced in a study of CD8+CD57+ T cells in acquired aplastic anemia. Genomic DNA, the template, was used for profiling of the TCR beta VDJ and CDR3. TCRdb reprocessed the reads via MiXCR and lists one record per CDR3 protein. There are around 150,000 distinct CDR3 sequences in the sample; around 45% occur only once, and approximately 1% lies in the top ten. What was sequenced was sorted CD4+, CD8+, or CD8+CD57+ T cells (not recorded which) from PBMCs. Source of these receptors: a human donor in good health.

This clonotype appeared many times. V and J are TRBV5-1 and TRBJ1-2; TRBD1 matches at 9 bases. This CDR3 has 14 residues. Germline V gene lookup returns CDR1 SGHRS and CDR2 YFSETQ. The J segment lost 2 bases and the V segment lost 3 bases, leaving 2 bases of the junction unmatched. CDR3 sequence reads: CASSSGTGNYGYTF. The DNA of the CDR3 is TGCGCCAGCAGCTCCGGGACAGGGAACTATGGCTACACCTTC.

This clonotype came up many times. This rearrangement joins TRBV5-1 to TRBJ2-7; D might be TRBD1 or TRBD2, each matching 6 bases. Germline lookup yields CDR1 SGHRS and CDR2 YFSETQ. The CDR3 runs 15 residues. Trimming removed 2 bases from V and 0 bases from J, with 12 bases in between. Here the CDR3 DNA reads TGCGCCAGCAGCTTAGGGGGGACCTACTCCTACGAGCAGTACTTC. The encoded protein is CASSLGGTYSYEQYF.

The chain recombines TRBV10-1 with TRBJ1-1; D remains unclear. V lost 6 bases and J lost 0, with 11 bases in between. The germline V gene has CDR1 WNHNN and CDR2 SYGVQD (reference sequence). The CDR3 is 14 residues long. CDR3 DNA sequence: TGCGCCAGCAGCATGTCTCCCTTGAACACTGAAGCTTTCTTT. Protein sequence: CASSMSPLNTEAFF.

This clonotype appeared a single time. One end of the junction is discordant with germline, which a read error may explain. This chain uses TRBV7-2 with TRBJ2-3, with a weak D call TRBD1 (6 bases). CDR3 size: 13 residues. The germline V gene encodes CDR1 SGHTA and CDR2 FQGNSA. CDR3 nucleotide sequence: TGTGCCAGCACCTTAGAGACAGGCAGGACGCAGTATTTT. It is translated as CASTLETGRTQYF.

This clonotype was detected many times. The chain has TRBV9 and TRBJ2-7; TRBD2 matches at 7 bases. Germline V gene lookup returns CDR1 SGDLS and CDR2 YYNGEE. This CDR3 comprises 13 residues. V lost 4 bases to trimming and J lost 2 bases; unmatched junction nucleotides: 3. CDR3 coding DNA: TGTGCCAGCAGCACTGGGGGGGCCTACGAGCAGTACTTC. This codes for CASSTGGAYEQYF.

Regarding this clonotype: It may be a read error: a sequence one base away is much more abundant. The gene calls are TRBV20-1 and TRBJ2-3; 9 bases fit TRBD2. Germline-derived CDR1 and CDR2 are DFQATT and SNEGSKA (reference sequence). The CDR3 runs to 18 residues. The DNA of the CDR3 is TGCGGTGCCCCTCCCCGCTCCCGGGTAGCGGGGGCCACAGATACGCAGTATTTT. This codes for CGAPPRSRVAGATDTQYF.

This clonotype appeared many times. The chain recombines TRBV2 with TRBJ2-1, with TRBD2 matching 14 bases. Germline V lookup: CDR1 SNHLY, CDR2 FYNNEI. The CDR3 has 16 amino acids. V lost 2 bases to trimming and J lost 8 bases; unmatched junction nucleotides: 5. CDR3 sequence reads: CASSETGTSGRYEQFF. The CDR3, as DNA: TGTGCCAGCAGTGAAACCGGGACTAGCGGGAGATATGAGCAGTTCTTC.

This clonotype was found many times. The V call is TRBV20-1, the J call TRBJ2-1; 7 bases are a match to TRBD1. Trimming removed 8 bases from V and 7 bases from J; junction bases left unmatched: 17. There are 15 residues in the CDR3. Germline CDR1 and CDR2: DFQATT and SNEGSKA (reference sequence). The CDR3 coding sequence is TGCAGTCCAAGGGGTGGGACAGACCCTAGGAATGAGCAGTTCTTC. Its translation is CSPRGGTDPRNEQFF.

This clonotype was recorded many times. The gene calls are TRBV20-1 and TRBJ2-3, with 13 bases aligning to TRBD2. V lost 2 bases to trimming and J lost 1 base; unmatched junction nucleotides: 3. CDR1 DFQATT and CDR2 SNEGSKA come from the germline V gene (reference sequence). This CDR3 spans 16 amino acids. As DNA, the CDR3 is TGCAGTGCTAGAAAAGGACTAGCGGGGGGCACAGATACGCAGTATTTT. This gives the protein CSARKGLAGGTDTQYF.

This clonotype was counted a few times. The chain links TRBV10-3 to TRBJ1-2; maybe TRBD1 (6 bases). The V gene lost 0 bases and the J gene lost 4 bases, with 15 bases spanning the gap. Germline values: CDR1 ENHRY, CDR2 SYGVKD. This CDR3 is built from 16 residues. The CDR3, as DNA: TGTGCCATCAGTGAGTCAACAGGGCACCAGTCCTATGGCTACACCTTC. This codes for CAISESTGHQSYGYTF.

This chain links TRBV15 with TRBJ1-3; D is ambiguous. V dropped 8 bases and J dropped 4 bases, with 12 bases sitting between them. Germline CDR1 and CDR2: LNHNV and YYDKDF (reference sequence). This CDR3 contains 13 residues. CDR3 loop: CATGLSSGNTIYF. The CDR3 DNA is TGTGCCACCGGGCTATCCTCGGGAAACACCATATATTTT.

Concerning this clonotype: Being one base from a much bigger clone, this may be a read error. The chain combines TRBV5-1 with TRBJ2-2, with D possibly matching TRBD2 (6 bases). Per the germline V gene, CDR1 is SGHRS and CDR2 is YFSETQ. The CDR3 consists of 15 residues. CDR3 loop: CASSLAGVGTGELLF. DNA for the CDR3: TGCGCCAGCAGCTTGGCGGGAGTGGGCACCGGGGAGCTGCTTTTT.

The CDR3 coding sequence is TGTGCCAGCAGCTTCCAGGCGAACACTGAAGCTTTCTTT. Translated: CASSFQANTEAFF. The V call is TRBV7-9, the J call TRBJ1-1; unclear D gene. Trimming left V 3 bases short and J 1 base short, with 6 bases between. The CDR3 sequence is 13 residues long. Germline CDR1 SEHNR, CDR2 FQNEAQ (reference sequence). The variable domain in full, with the rest retrieved from reference TRBV7-9 and TRBJ1-1, is DTGVSQNPRHKITKRGQNVTFRCDPISEHNRLYWYRQTLGQGPEFLTYFQNEAQLEKSRLLSDRFSAERPKGSFSTLEIQRTEQGDSAMYLCASSFQANTEAFFGQGTRLTVV.

In its sample, this clonotype was seen a few times. V usage is TRBV15 and J usage is TRBJ1-4, with 8 bases aligning to TRBD1. Germline V gives CDR1 LNHNV, CDR2 YYDKDF (reference sequence). V was pared by 4 bases and J by 7 bases, with 2 bases of the junction left unmatched. The CDR3 spans 13 residues. DNA for the CDR3: TGTGCCACCAGCACGGACAGGGTTGAAAAACTGTTTTTT. Translation: CATSTDRVEKLFF.

The chain combines TRBV2 with TRBJ2-5; the match to TRBD2 covers 11 bases. Trimming at V came to 4 bases and at J to 1 base, leaving 11 bases not matched to a gene. Germline V lookup: CDR1 SNHLY, CDR2 FYNNEI. The CDR3 has 18 residues. The CDR3 nucleotides read TGTGCCAGCAGTGCCCGGCTAGCGGGGGGCGATAGCCAAGAGACCCAGTACTTC. It specifies CASSARLAGGDSQETQYF. Using reference TRBV2 and TRBJ2-5 for the parts outside the CDR3, the full variable domain is EPEVTQTPSHQVTQMGQEVILRCVPISNHLYFYWYRQILGQKVEFLVSFYNNEISEKSEIFDDQFSVERPDGSNFTLKIRSTKLEDSAMYFCASSARLAGGDSQETQYFGPGTRLLVL.

The chain couples TRBV6-5 to TRBJ2-5, with TRBD1 identical over 9 bases. The CDR3 consists of 15 residues. Germline values: CDR1 MNHEY, CDR2 SVGAGI. With V trimmed by 2 bases and J by 4 bases, 5 bases remained unmatched. The CDR3 is CASSYGTGQRETQYF. The DNA of the CDR3 is TGTGCCAGCAGTTACGGGACAGGGCAAAGAGAGACCCAGTACTTC.

V is TRBV7-2 and J is TRBJ2-5, with D unclear. V lost 4 bases and J 7 bases, leaving 10 bases between the germline ends. CDR3 size: 12 residues. CDR1 is SGHTA and CDR2 is FQGNSA in the germline V gene. This CDR3 is CASSSVDGTQYF. For the CDR3, the DNA is TGTGCCAGCAGCTCCGTAGATGGGACCCAGTACTTC.

The V call is TRBV19, the J call TRBJ1-2, with unresolved D. The germline CDR1 and CDR2 sequences are LNHDA and SQIVND (reference sequence). V was shortened by 5 bases and J by 1 base, with 11 bases between the two germline ends. The CDR3 covers 14 residues. The CDR3 spells CASSEDRLNYGYTF. The CDR3 region has the DNA TGTGCCAGTAGTGAGGATCGTCTTAACTATGGCTACACCTTC. Combining the CDR3 with reference TRBV19 and TRBJ1-2 gives the whole variable domain DGGITQSPKYLFRKEGQNVTLSCEQNLNHDAMYWYRQDPGQGLRLIYYSQIVNDFQKGDIAEGYSVSREKKESFPLTVTSAQKNPTAFYLCASSEDRLNYGYTFGSGTRLTVV.

About this clonotype: A junction end diverges from the germline sequence, so it may reflect a read error. The rearrangement links TRBV5-1 to TRBJ2-2, with TRBD2 matching 11 bases. The CDR3 spans 16 residues. Germline V CDR1 and CDR2: SGHRS, YFSETQ. In DNA form, the CDR3 reads TGCGCCAGCAGCTTCTTAGCGGGGGGGAACACCGGGGAGCTGCTTTTT. It specifies CASSFLAGGNTGELLF.

V is TRBV3-1 and J is TRBJ1-2; TRBD1 matches at 7 bases. Germline CDR1 is LGHDT and CDR2 is YNNKEL (reference sequence). The CDR3 has 15 amino acids. The V gene end was trimmed by 3 bases and the J gene end by 4 bases; junction bases not matched to a gene: 8. The CDR3 region has the DNA TGTGCCAGCAGCCAGAGACAGGGCCACCTCTATGGCTACACCTTC. It yields the protein CASSQRQGHLYGYTF.

This clonotype was found many times. The chain combines TRBV7-2 with TRBJ1-5, with 8 bases that match TRBD1. Germline-derived CDR1 and CDR2 are SGHTA and FQGNSA. V was pared by 1 base and J by 0 bases, with 5 bases of the junction left unmatched. This CDR3 has 17 amino acids. The CDR3 bases are TGTGCCAGCAGCTTAGAGGGGACAGGAGTTAGCAATCAGCCCCAGCATTTT. Protein sequence: CASSLEGTGVSNQPQHF.

At least ten counts were recorded for this clonotype. The chain is built from TRBV19 and TRBJ1-3; no firm D call. Germline CDR1 LNHDA, CDR2 SQIVND (reference sequence). The germline V and J ends were trimmed by 5 bases and 4 bases, with 6 bases remaining between them. The CDR3 spans 12 residues. The CDR3 region has the DNA TGTGCCAGTAGTGAACAAGGAAACACCATATATTTT. Translating gives CASSEQGNTIYF.

Remarks on this clonotype: Given the absence of the conserved phenylalanine or tryptophan at the CDR3 end, a read error is likely. Because the CDR3's place on the DNA is in doubt, the DNA is left out and the CDR3 is given as listed by TCRdb. The chain uses TRBV10-3 and TRBJ2-7; the table assigns TRBD1, which was not confirmed against the DNA. Germline CDR1 ENHRY, CDR2 SYGVKD. The CDR3 extends over 13 residues, inclusive of both ends. The CDR3: CATAGTPTYERYL.

This clonotype was seen many times. The gene calls are TRBV7-9 and TRBJ2-7, with D unresolved. The germline V gene encodes CDR1 SEHNR and CDR2 FQNEAQ (reference sequence). The CDR3 runs 12 residues. Between the trimmed V and J ends, which lost 5 bases and 5 bases, there was a span of 10 bases. In DNA form, the CDR3 reads TGTGCCAGCAGCCGTCTAGTCCACGAGCAGTACTTC. This gives the protein CASSRLVHEQYF. The entire variable domain, with the rest obtained from reference TRBV7-9 and TRBJ2-7, is as follows: DTGVSQNPRHKITKRGQNVTFRCDPISEHNRLYWYRQTLGQGPEFLTYFQNEAQLEKSRLLSDRFSAERPKGSFSTLEIQRTEQGDSAMYLCASSRLVHEQYFGPGTRLTVT.